A single sample is the source of the 8 T cell receptor beta chains below, sequenced in a study of T cell responses to AZD1222 COVID-19 vaccine. The data were produced by immunoSEQ multiplex PCR, yet TCRdb's version contains in-frame clones alone and is incomplete. The sample shows about 70,000 clones, 84% of them seen only once. Sample: peripheral blood, taken on day 0 of AZD1222 vaccination. Source of these receptors: an adult in good health.

The gene calls are TRBV7-2 and TRBJ1-5, with TRBD1 matching 8 bases. Per the germline V gene, CDR1 is SGHTA and CDR2 is FQGNSA. CDR3 length equals 14 residues. Germline trimming cut 7 bases from V and 4 bases from J; bases unmatched to any gene: 6. CDR3 sequence (DNA): TGTGCCAGCACCGAACAGGGGGGGAATCAGCCCCAGCATTTT. It translates to CASTEQGGNQPQHF.

V usage is TRBV4-2 and J usage is TRBJ2-6, with D maybe TRBD1 (6 bases). Trimming removed 0 bases at V and 1 base at J, with 16 bases between. CDR3 length equals 19 residues. Per germline, CDR1 LGHNA and CDR2 YNFKEQ. DNA for the CDR3: TGTGCCAGCAGCCAAGACTCGGCAGGGGTGAGATCTGGGGCCAACGTCCTGACTTTC. It is translated as CASSQDSAGVRSGANVLTF.

Remarks on this clone: This sample also contains other DNA sequences that code for the same CDR3. This sequence joins TRBV9 and TRBJ1-3; D remains unclear. The germline CDR1 and CDR2 sequences are SGDLS and YYNGEE. The CDR3 runs 14 residues. With 0 bases removed from V and 2 bases from J, the gap between germline ends came to 6 bases. CDR3 DNA sequence: TGTGCCAGCAGCGTAGGAGGACCTGGAAACACCATATATTTT. Translating gives CASSVGGPGNTIYF.

The genes are TRBV12-3 or TRBV12-4 and TRBJ2-2; TRBD1 might be the D (5 bases). The CDR3 loop spans 13 amino acids. Deletions cut 8 bases from V and 3 bases from J, with 10 bases between. DNA of the CDR3: TGTGCCAGCTTCGCCAGGGACACCGGGGAGCTGTTTTTT. Amino acid sequence: CASFARDTGELFF.

The V and J genes are TRBV7-9 and TRBJ1-3, with D unresolved. This CDR3 spans 13 amino acids. The V and J ends lost 6 bases and 4 bases respectively, with 10 bases between them. Germline V CDR1 and CDR2: SEHNR, FQNEAQ (reference sequence). CDR3 nucleotides: TGTGCCAGCAGTCCCCGATTGGGAAACACCATATATTTT. It encodes CASSPRLGNTIYF. Variable domain in full (rest from reference TRBV7-9 and TRBJ1-3): DTGVSQNPRHKITKRGQNVTFRCDPISEHNRLYWYRQTLGQGPEFLTYFQNEAQLEKSRLLSDRFSAERPKGSFSTLEIQRTEQGDSAMYLCASSPRLGNTIYFGEGSWLTVV.

This chain uses TRBV28 with TRBJ1-1; D uncertain. Germline loops: CDR1 MDHEN, CDR2 SYDVKM. The CDR3 has 18 residues. Deletions cut 0 bases from V and 3 bases from J, with 20 bases between. For the CDR3, the DNA is TGTGCCAGCAGTTTATGCCTTATCAATCCCCCCTCCGACACTGAAGCTTTCTTT. It yields the protein CASSLCLINPPSDTEAFF.

This rearrangement joins TRBV7-3 to TRBJ2-6; D call uncertain. V was shortened by 1 base and J by 3 bases, with 7 bases between the two germline ends. The germline V gene encodes CDR1 SGHTA and CDR2 FQGTGA. The CDR3 contains 15 residues. CDR3 DNA: TGTGCCAGCAGCTTAAATGTTGGTGGGGCCAACGTCCTGACTTTC. Translation: CASSLNVGGANVLTF.

Here the CDR3 reads CASSHRMGDGYTF. CDR3 DNA: TGCGCCAGCAGCCACCGGATGGGGGATGGCTACACCTTC. This chain links TRBV4-1 with TRBJ1-2; TRBD1 might be the D (5 bases). The CDR3 consists of 13 residues. The germline V and J ends were trimmed by 3 bases and 6 bases, with 11 bases remaining between them. Looked up from germline, CDR1 is MGHRA and CDR2 is YSYEKL.